This entry concerns a single T cell receptor (beta chain). The antigen remains undetermined. Mismatch with germline at one junction end may stem from a read error. The data were obtained in a study of tumor and adjacent non-tumor tissue in lung cancer. Overall study: Histology: eleven to twelve adenocarcinoma, a couple of squamous cell carcinoma, 1 small cell lung cancer. Study-level results: Normal lung showed higher cumulative top 100 clone frequency than tumor. Patients with more diverse tumor TCRs had worse survival. TCR diversity was significantly greater in tumor than normal lung tissue.

RNA was extracted from bulk tissue without any cell sorting. More than 3 cm separated this lung sample from the edge of the tumor. TCRbeta libraries were built with three rounds of nested PCR, modified from ARM-PCR. MiXCR, applied by TCRdb to the multiplex PCR reads, yields one record per CDR3 protein. This sample has approximately 82,000 distinct CDR3 sequences, with 76% found just once. Germline assignment: CDR1 ENHRY and CDR2 SYGVKD. This CDR3 is 14 amino acids long. The chain uses TRBV10-3 and TRBJ1-4; D perhaps matches TRBD1 (6 bases). The receptor was derived from a man aged 65-85 years with non-small cell lung cancer. Sequenced sample: distant non-tumor lung tissue. CDR3 sequence: CTISDRTTNEKLFF. DNA for the CDR3: TGTACCATCAGTGACAGGACAACTAATGAAAAACTGTTTTTT.